These T cell receptor beta chains were read from a single sample in a study of shared clonotypes between healthy human individuals. The assay was immunoSEQ multiplex PCR, and TCRdb's table has in-frame clones only and misses some. This table has 550,000 to 700,000 clones, more than 70% appearing once. Sequencing used memory CD4+ T cells sorted from blood. These receptors originate from a woman aged 30 to 39 in good health. The CDR3 runs from the conserved cysteine through the conserved F or W. Fields, in order: J gene, V gene, clone size, D gene, CDR3 protein, CDR3 DNA. A D gene is named only where the DNA matches it firmly. Not all rows give a size; the values are once, few, many and, for expanded clones, a class.

TRBJ2-3 TRBV10-3 - TRBD1 CAISESPSGTGYTDTQYF TGTGCCATCAGTGAGTCCCCGTCCGGGACAGGGTACACAGATACGCAGTATTTT
TRBJ1-1 TRBV5-4 - TRBD1 CASSSRDRGSMNTEAFF TGTGCCAGCAGCTCAAGGGACAGGGGTTCCATGAACACTGAAGCTTTCTTT
TRBJ2-2 TRBV10-2 - - CASQGGSRAGELFF TGCGCCTCCCAAGGAGGGAGCAGGGCCGGGGAGCTGTTTTTT
TRBJ2-1 TRBV7-2 - - CASSFNPIYEQFF TGTGCCAGCAGCTTCAACCCGATCTATGAGCAGTTCTTC
TRBJ1-5 TRBV5-1 once - CASSAEPGSYQPQHF TGCGCCAGCAGCGCAGAGCCTGGTTCCTATCAGCCCCAGCATTTT
TRBJ2-7 TRBV19 - TRBD1 CASNAEGTGIYEQYF TGTGCCAGTAATGCAGAGGGGACAGGTATCTACGAGCAGTACTTC
TRBJ1-2 TRBV19 - TRBD1 CASRIWGTGSDYGYTF TGTGCCAGTAGGATATGGGGGACAGGGTCGGACTATGGCTACACCTTC
TRBJ1-5 TRBV7-8 - TRBD1 CASSFRGQGAGSNQPQHF TGTGCCAGCAGCTTTAGGGGACAGGGGGCCGGAAGCAATCAGCCCCAGCATTTT
TRBJ2-7 TRBV5-1 - - CASSSPGTSKSSYEQYF TGCGCCAGCAGCTCCCCAGGGACATCGAAGAGCTCCTACGAGCAGTACTTC
TRBJ1-3 TRBV10-3 - - CAITSGSGNTIYF TGTGCCATCACGTCGGGGTCTGGAAACACCATATATTTT
TRBJ2-1 TRBV7-3 few TRBD2 CASSYSGRAAYNEQFF TGTGCCAGCAGCTATAGCGGGAGGGCCGCCTACAATGAGCAGTTCTTC
TRBJ2-1 TRBV19 once TRBD2 CATRVRAGIHNEQFF TGTGCCACCCGAGTGCGAGCGGGAATTCACAATGAGCAGTTCTTC
TRBJ1-5 TRBV6-1 few TRBD1 CASSMAGGCQPQHF TGTGCCAGCAGTATGGCAGGGGGGTGTCAGCCCCAGCATTTT
TRBJ2-7 TRBV28 few - CASSLWGPMGQGSSYEQYF TGTGCCAGCAGTTTATGGGGCCCTATGGGCCAAGGATCCTCCTACGAGCAGTACTTC